Below are 13 T cell receptor beta chains sequenced from a single sample in a study of human T cells and chemical hapten exposure (dated by TCRdb to about 2021). Library preparation used RACE. These reads were obtained on a NextSeq 500. TCRdb reanalyzed the raw reads on its own, using fastp at Q25 for trimming and MiXCR for clone calling, and kept in-frame beta chains. Rows merge per CDR3 protein into single entries with the most common DNA and genes. The sample includes about 47,000 distinct CDR3 sequences, with around 3.4% observed a single time. The top ten constitute around 5% of the sample. The intended sense of this specimen's time point label: healthy volunteer bleed at 6 weeks. Total RNA was extracted from unfractionated whole blood collected in Tempus Blood RNA tubes. The sample consisted of whole blood. These receptors were obtained from a human donor in good health. Some clones in this sample may be carry-over from other donors' samples.

This clonotype was counted ten times or more. The genes are TRBV4-1 and TRBJ1-3; 7 nucleotides agree with TRBD1. Germline loops: CDR1 MGHRA, CDR2 YSYEKL. V shed 3 bases, J shed 0 bases, and the junction held 11 bases outside the gene matches. CDR3 length equals 18 residues. CDR3 DNA: TGCGCCAGCAGCCATTGGGGGGACAGCCAAATCTCTGGAAACACCATATATTTT. Amino acids: CASSHWGDSQISGNTIYF.

V and J are TRBV27 and TRBJ1-5, with TRBD1 identical over 9 bases. From germline, CDR1 is MNHEY and CDR2 SMNVEV (reference sequence). V lost 2 bases, J lost 6 bases, and 5 bases stayed unmatched. This CDR3 is built from 15 residues. The CDR3: CASSLAGQGGQPQHF. The CDR3 region has the DNA TGTGCCAGCAGTTTAGCGGGACAGGGCGGTCAGCCCCAGCATTTT.

This clonotype has ten or more counts. The chain uses TRBV4-1 and TRBJ2-3; no reliable D call. The CDR3 spans 14 residues. Germline lookup yields CDR1 MGHRA and CDR2 YSYEKL. The V end was cut by 5 bases, the J end by 1 base, with 10 bases between. The CDR3 is CASSATWGTDTQYF. The DNA for the CDR3 is TGCGCCAGCAGCGCGACGTGGGGCACAGATACGCAGTATTTT.

This clonotype occurred many times. This sequence joins TRBV29-1 and TRBJ2-7; 9 nucleotides agree with TRBD1. Germline V lookup: CDR1 SQVTM, CDR2 ANQGSEA. V gave up 4 bases and J gave up 2 bases; unmatched junction bases: 6. There are 14 residues in the CDR3. As DNA, the CDR3 is TGCAGCGTTGCGGGGACAGGGTGGACCTACGAGCAGTACTTC. It specifies CSVAGTGWTYEQYF.

As DNA, the CDR3 is TGTGCCAGCAGTTACCTTACAGCCTTCGGGATCTCTGGAAACACCATATATTTT. It codes for CASSYLTAFGISGNTIYF. The rearrangement joins TRBV6-6 to TRBJ1-3; D gene ambiguous. Looked up from germline, CDR1 is MNHNY and CDR2 is SVGAGI (reference sequence). The CDR3 extends over 18 amino acids. The V and J ends lost 2 bases and 0 bases respectively, with 17 bases between them.

At least ten counts were recorded for this clonotype. The chain has TRBV29-1 and TRBJ2-5; 7 nucleotides agree with TRBD1. J was trimmed by 2 bases and V by 6 bases; bases with no gene match: 9. Germline loops: CDR1 SQVTM, CDR2 ANQGSEA. The CDR3 consists of 14 residues. CDR3 coding DNA: TGCAGCGTAGTTCCTCCGGGACAGCAAGAGACCCAGTACTTC. It specifies CSVVPPGQQETQYF.

DNA for the CDR3: TGTGCCTGGGGCCTGGGGGCTAGTACAGATACGCAGTATTTT. Translating it yields CAWGLGASTDTQYF. This rearrangement joins TRBV30 to TRBJ2-3, with D tentatively TRBD1 (6 bases). V lost 5 bases and J 3 bases, leaving 15 bases between the germline ends. This CDR3 contains 14 residues. Germline CDR1 reads GTSNPN; CDR2 reads SVGIG (reference sequence).

This clonotype has at least ten counts. The genes are TRBV12-3 or TRBV12-4 and TRBJ2-1, with 11 bases identical to TRBD2. CDR3 length: 16 residues. The junction had 7 bases not matched to a gene; V was cut back by 5 bases and J by 4 bases. The CDR3 loop reads CASSPRTSGFYNEQFF. As DNA, the CDR3 is TGTGCCAGCAGTCCCCGGACTAGCGGGTTTTACAATGAGCAGTTCTTC.

This clonotype showed up just a few times. The chain employs TRBV5-1 and TRBJ2-1; D might be TRBD1 (6 bases). Trimming cost V 7 bases and J 15 bases, with 20 bases left between them. Germline CDR1 and CDR2: SGHRS and YFSETQ. The CDR3 covers 12 residues. CDR3 bases: TGCGCCAGCGGGCTGGACAGAAGGAAGGCGTTCTTC. This translates into CASGLDRRKAFF.

This clonotype was seen many times. Written as DNA, the CDR3 is TGTGCCAGCAGCTTGGAATCCGGGGAAGGCTTAGGCGATGAGCAGTTCTTC. The encoded protein is CASSLESGEGLGDEQFF. The chain uses TRBV5-4 and TRBJ2-1, with a possible D match to TRBD2 (5 bases). CDR1 and CDR2 (germline): SGHNT, YYREEE (reference sequence). The CDR3 is 17 amino acids. The V gene lost 0 bases and the J gene lost 8 bases, with 21 bases spanning the gap.

As to this clonotype: Since a much larger clone is just one base distant, this may be a read error. The CDR3 is CASSRLAGHQETQYF. In DNA form, the CDR3 reads TGTGCCAGCAGCAGACTAGCGGGCCACCAAGAGACCCAGTACTTC. J is TRBJ2-5 and V is TRBV7-9, with 10 positions matching TRBD2. Germline CDR1 SEHNR, CDR2 FQNEAQ (reference sequence). Germline trimming cut 5 bases from V and 0 bases from J; bases unmatched to any gene: 3. The CDR3 loop spans 15 amino acids.

This clonotype is deemed medium-sized. The DNA for the CDR3 is TGCAGTGCGGCCAGGGGGGGGAATAATTCACCCCTCCACTTT. This codes for CSAARGGNNSPLHF. V gene TRBV20-1 combines with J gene TRBJ1-6, with 7 nucleotides matching TRBD1. V shed 6 bases and J 5 bases; nucleotides not matched to a gene: 7. In germline, CDR1 is DFQATT, CDR2 SNEGSKA (reference sequence). CDR3 length: 14 residues.

The chain combines TRBV6-6 with TRBJ1-2; TRBD1 agrees at 9 bases. This CDR3 contains 15 residues. CDR1 MNHNY and CDR2 SVGAGI come from the germline V gene (reference sequence). V was pared by 0 bases and J by 4 bases, with 3 bases of the junction left unmatched. The CDR3 DNA reads TGTGCCAGCAGTTACTCGAGGGACAGGGCCTATGGCTACACCTTC. Translating it yields CASSYSRDRAYGYTF.